This is a list of T cell receptor beta chains from one sample in a study of CD8 T cells in ankylosing spondylitis. TCRdb re-called the 5' RACE reads through MiXCR, storing one row per CDR3 protein. The table shows some 37,000 distinct CDR3 sequences, with roughly 11% occurring only once. The specimen sequenced was synovial fluid, either unsorted or a sorted T cell fraction (not recorded which). All receptors derive from a male donor with ankylosing spondylitis. CDR3s include the opening cysteine and the closing phenylalanine or tryptophan. The D gene is left open where the match is weak. Size tells how often a clone was seen (once, few, many) or the class of an expanded clone, and some rows leave it out.

V gene	J gene	clone size	D gene	CDR3 DNA	CDR3 protein
TRBV12-3/TRBV12-4	TRBJ2-1	few	TRBD2	TGTGCCAGCAGTTATGGGGGGGGGTCCAACAATGAGCAGTTCTTC	CASSYGGGSNNEQFF
TRBV5-1	TRBJ2-7	NA	TRBD1	TGCGCCAGCAGTCCGGGACAGGGGTTCAACGAGCAGTACTTC	CASSPGQGFNEQYF
TRBV29-1	TRBJ2-5	few	TRBD2	TGCAGCGTTGCATGGTTCGGGACTAGCGGGTTCGGAGAGACCCAGTACTTC	CSVAWFGTSGFGETQYF
TRBV7-2	TRBJ2-1	NA	TRBD1	TGTGCCAGCAGCCCCAGGACAGGGATAACGCCTCGGGATGAGCAGTTCTTC	CASSPRTGITPRDEQFF
TRBV7-4	TRBJ2-5	NA	NA	TGTGCCAGCAGCTTGGATTCCGTCGCGCAAGAGACCCAGTACTTC	CASSLDSVAQETQYF
TRBV28	TRBJ2-7	NA	TRBD2	TGTGCCAGCAGTCCCGCAGCGGGAGACGCCTACGAGCAGTACTTC	CASSPAAGDAYEQYF
TRBV7-2	TRBJ1-1	many	NA	TGTGCCAGCAGCTTAGTCTTCAGGGGCCCTAAGAACACTGAAGCTTTCTTT	CASSLVFRGPKNTEAFF
TRBV4-1	TRBJ2-1	NA	NA	TGCGCCAGCAGCCAAGAGGAACGGGAGTACAATGAGCAGTTCTTC	CASSQEEREYNEQFF
TRBV5-1	TRBJ2-2	few	TRBD2	TGCGCCAGCAGCCCCAGCGGGAGCGGAACCGGGGAGCTGTTTTTT	CASSPSGSGTGELFF
TRBV9	TRBJ1-4	NA	NA	TGTGCCAGCAGCGTAGAGGACCTTTCCAATGAAAAACTGTTTTTT	CASSVEDLSNEKLFF
TRBV25-1	TRBJ1-1	many	TRBD1	TGTGCCAGCAGTGACGAACTATTTGGACAGGGGATGAACACTGAAGCTTTCTTT	CASSDELFGQGMNTEAFF
TRBV7-6	TRBJ1-1	many	NA	TGTGCCAGCAGCCCCAAGCGGTTAGGCGGCGACACTGAAGCTTTCTTT	CASSPKRLGGDTEAFF
TRBV28	TRBJ2-1	medium-sized	NA	TGTGCCAGTTGGGGGGCGGGACTAGAGCAGTTCTTC	CASWGAGLEQFF
TRBV18	TRBJ2-1	NA	TRBD2	TGTGCCAGCTCACTCGGACTAGCGGGAGTTAATGAGCAGTTCTTC	CASSLGLAGVNEQFF
TRBV5-5	TRBJ2-7	NA	TRBD2	TGTGCCAGCAGTCCGACTAGCGGGAGTATCTACGAGCAGTACTTC	CASSPTSGSIYEQYF
TRBV11-2	TRBJ2-1	NA	TRBD2	TGTGCCAGCAGCCCCCCGACTAGCGGGCCCTACAATGAGCAGTTCTTC	CASSPPTSGPYNEQFF
TRBV28	TRBJ2-7	many	NA	TGTGCCAGCAGTACACAAGGTGGACCCTCCTACGAGCAGTACTTC	CASSTQGGPSYEQYF
TRBV11-1	TRBJ2-7	many	NA	TGTGCCAGCAGCAGGGACTCCTACGAGCAGTACTTC	CASSRDSYEQYF
TRBV7-6	TRBJ2-1	few	TRBD1	TGTGCCAGCAGCTTCGGGACAGGGTACAATGAGCAGTTCTTC	CASSFGTGYNEQFF
TRBV28	TRBJ2-5	many	NA	TGTGCCAGCAGTTTATTCCCGACAGTTAAAGAGACCCAGTACTTC	CASSLFPTVKETQYF
TRBV20-1	TRBJ2-2	many	NA	TGCAGTGCTGAAGGCGGGCTCCCCGGGGAGCTGTTTTTT	CSAEGGLPGELFF
TRBV27	TRBJ2-3	NA	NA	TGTGCCAGCATTCCAAGAGCAGTTTCCACAGATACGCAGTATTTT	CASIPRAVSTDTQYF
TRBV20-1	TRBJ2-2	many	TRBD1	TGCAGTGCTAAGCAACGGGACAGGGTCACCGGGGAGCTGTTTTTT	CSAKQRDRVTGELFF
TRBV20-1	TRBJ1-4	many	NA	TGCAGTGCTGCCGCGGGAGGAAAACTGTTTTTT	CSAAAGGKLFF
TRBV7-9	TRBJ1-4	many	NA	TGTGCCAGCAGCCCACGGACAGATGCAACTAATGAAAAACTGTTTTTT	CASSPRTDATNEKLFF
TRBV5-8	TRBJ2-5	NA	TRBD1	TGTGCCAGCAGCTTGGGGGACAGGGGAGGCTCCCAGTACTTC	CASSLGDRGGSQYF
TRBV20-1	TRBJ2-1	few	NA	TGCAGTGCCCGATGGAGCGTTCTCTCCTACAATGAGCAGTTCTTC	CSARWSVLSYNEQFF
TRBV6-1	TRBJ2-7	few	NA	TGTGCCAGCAGTGAAGCGGGCAGGGGTTACGACGAGCAGTACTTC	CASSEAGRGYDEQYF
TRBV28	TRBJ2-1	many	TRBD2	TGTGCCAGCAGTTCACCCGGGACTAGTATGTATGAGCAGTTCTTC	CASSSPGTSMYEQFF
TRBV29-1	TRBJ1-1	many	NA	TGCAGCGTTGTACCGGGGGGCCGTATGAACACTGAAGCTTTCTTT	CSVVPGGRMNTEAFF
TRBV5-6	TRBJ1-1	NA	NA	TGTGCCAGCAGATCTCGGACGGACTACACTGAAGCTTTCTTT	CASRSRTDYTEAFF
TRBV4-3	TRBJ1-2	many	NA	TGCGCCAGCAGCCAAGAAAGGAGGGGGGGGGCGCGGTATGGCTACACCTTC	CASSQERRGGARYGYTF
TRBV4-3	TRBJ2-1	few	TRBD2	TGCGCCAGCAGCCAAAACCCCATAGCGGGAGGGGTCTCGGATGAGCAGTTCTTC	CASSQNPIAGGVSDEQFF
TRBV7-6	TRBJ2-5	NA	NA	TGTGCCAGCAGCTTAGGGCAGGAGACAGGACAGTACTTC	CASSLGQETGQYF
TRBV20-1	TRBJ2-1	many	TRBD2	TGCAGTGCTTTTAGCGGGAGCTACTACAATGAGCAGTTCTTC	CSAFSGSYYNEQFF
TRBV7-8	TRBJ2-1	many	NA	TGTGCCAGCAGCTTGAGTCCCGAGCAGTTCTTC	CASSLSPEQFF
TRBV7-3	TRBJ2-2	NA	NA	TGTGCCAGCAGCTCGGGGAAGGCGAACACCGGGGAGCTGTTTTTT	CASSSGKANTGELFF
TRBV2	TRBJ2-1	few	NA	TGTGCCAGCAGTGAAGCGCTATCGGGAGAGGATGAGCAGTTCTTC	CASSEALSGEDEQFF
TRBV5-6	TRBJ2-2	NA	TRBD2	TGTGCCAGCAGTCAAGGACTAGTCGCCACCGGGGAGCTGTTTTTT	CASSQGLVATGELFF
TRBV25-1	TRBJ2-1	few	TRBD2	TGTGCCAGCAGTGGGACTAGCATGGCCCTCGAGCAGTTCTTC	CASSGTSMALEQFF
TRBV7-9	TRBJ1-2	few	NA	TGTGCCAGCAGCCCTTCCTGGGGCTATGGCTACACCTTC	CASSPSWGYGYTF
TRBV4-1	TRBJ2-3	few	TRBD2	TGCGCCAGCAGCTACGCTAGCGGGAGGGACCCAGATACGCAGTATTTT	CASSYASGRDPDTQYF
TRBV3-1	TRBJ1-1	few	NA	TGTGCCAGCAGCCAAACAGGGAACACTGAAGCTTTCTTT	CASSQTGNTEAFF
TRBV29-1	TRBJ1-2	NA	NA	TGCAGCGTTGACTTGCAGCGAGACTATGGCTACACCTTC	CSVDLQRDYGYTF
TRBV20-1	TRBJ2-3	NA	NA	TGCAGTGCTATCGACCCAGCGAAGGATACGCAGTATTTT	CSAIDPAKDTQYF
TRBV11-1	TRBJ1-1	NA	NA	TGTGCCAGCAGCTTAACGACCTCTGAAGCTTTCTTT	CASSLTTSEAFF
TRBV28	TRBJ2-1	many	TRBD2	TGTGCCAGCACCGGACTAGCGGGAACGAATGAGCAGTTCTTC	CASTGLAGTNEQFF
TRBV27	TRBJ2-1	many	NA	TGTGCCAGCTCGGACCTTAATGAGCAGTTCTTC	CASSDLNEQFF
TRBV9	TRBJ2-3	NA	TRBD2	TGTGCCAGCAGCGTAGGACTAGCGGGAGGAGAGGTGGCTGGTACGCAGTATTTT	CASSVGLAGGEVAGTQYF
TRBV7-3	TRBJ2-2	many	TRBD2	TGTGCCAGCAGCTTATGGGGACTAGCGGGACCCGGGGAGCTGTTTTTT	CASSLWGLAGPGELFF
TRBV7-9	TRBJ2-7	NA	TRBD2	TGTGCCAGCAGCCCTAGCGGAGCCTACGAGCAGTACTTC	CASSPSGAYEQYF